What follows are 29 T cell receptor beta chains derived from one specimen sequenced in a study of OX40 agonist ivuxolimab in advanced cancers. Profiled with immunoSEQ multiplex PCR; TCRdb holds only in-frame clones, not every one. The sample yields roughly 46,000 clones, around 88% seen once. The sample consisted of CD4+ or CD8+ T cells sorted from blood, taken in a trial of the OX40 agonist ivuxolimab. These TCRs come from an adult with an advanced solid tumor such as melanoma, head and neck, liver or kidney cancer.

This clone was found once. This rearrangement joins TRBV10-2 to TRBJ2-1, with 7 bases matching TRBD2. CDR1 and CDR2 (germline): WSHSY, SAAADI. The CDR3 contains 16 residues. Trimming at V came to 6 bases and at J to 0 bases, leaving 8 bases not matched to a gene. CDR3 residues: CASRLTGGSSYNEQFF. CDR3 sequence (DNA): TGCGCCAGCAGGCTGACTGGCGGGAGCTCCTACAATGAGCAGTTCTTC.

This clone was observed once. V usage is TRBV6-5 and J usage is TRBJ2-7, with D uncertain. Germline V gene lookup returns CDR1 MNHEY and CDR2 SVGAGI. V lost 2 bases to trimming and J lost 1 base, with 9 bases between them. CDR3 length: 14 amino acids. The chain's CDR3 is CASSYGLDSYEQYF. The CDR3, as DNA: TGTGCCAGCAGTTACGGGCTGGATTCCTACGAGCAGTACTTC.

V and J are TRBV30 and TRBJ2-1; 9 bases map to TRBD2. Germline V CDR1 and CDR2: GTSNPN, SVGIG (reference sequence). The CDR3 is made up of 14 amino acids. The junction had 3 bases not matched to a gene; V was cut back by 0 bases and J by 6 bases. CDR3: CAWSVDSGSNEQFF. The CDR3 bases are TGTGCCTGGAGTGTGGATAGCGGGAGCAATGAGCAGTTCTTC.

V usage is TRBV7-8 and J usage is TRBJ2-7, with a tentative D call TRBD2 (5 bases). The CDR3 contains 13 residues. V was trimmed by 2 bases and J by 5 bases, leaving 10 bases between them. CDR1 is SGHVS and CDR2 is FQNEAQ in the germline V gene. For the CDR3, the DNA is TGTGCCAGCAGCTTAAGGATCGGGAACGAGCAGTACTTC. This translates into CASSLRIGNEQYF.

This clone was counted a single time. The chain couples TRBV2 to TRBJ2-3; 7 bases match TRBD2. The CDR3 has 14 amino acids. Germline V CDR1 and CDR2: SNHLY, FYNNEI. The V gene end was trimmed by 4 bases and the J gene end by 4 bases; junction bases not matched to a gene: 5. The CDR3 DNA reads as TGTGCCAGCAGTGCCGGGAGGAGGTCAGATACGCAGTATTTT. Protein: CASSAGRRSDTQYF.

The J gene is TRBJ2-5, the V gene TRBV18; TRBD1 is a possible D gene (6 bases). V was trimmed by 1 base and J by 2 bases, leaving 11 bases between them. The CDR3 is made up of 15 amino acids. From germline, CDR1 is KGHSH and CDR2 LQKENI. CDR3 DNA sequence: TGTGCCAGCTCACCACAGAGGACAGAGCAAGAGACCCAGTACTTC. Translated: CASSPQRTEQETQYF.

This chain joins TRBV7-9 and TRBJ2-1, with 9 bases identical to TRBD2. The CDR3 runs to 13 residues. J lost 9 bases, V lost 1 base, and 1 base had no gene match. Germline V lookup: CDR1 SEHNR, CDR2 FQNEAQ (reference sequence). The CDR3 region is CASSLGGRVEQFF. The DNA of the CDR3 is TGTGCCAGCAGCTTAGGCGGGAGGGTTGAGCAGTTCTTC.

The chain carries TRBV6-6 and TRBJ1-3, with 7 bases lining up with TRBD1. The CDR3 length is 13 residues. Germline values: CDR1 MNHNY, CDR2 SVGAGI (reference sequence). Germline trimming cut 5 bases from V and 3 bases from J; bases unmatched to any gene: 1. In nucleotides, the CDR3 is TGTGCCAGCAGTACAGGGGATGGAAACACCATATATTTT. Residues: CASSTGDGNTIYF.

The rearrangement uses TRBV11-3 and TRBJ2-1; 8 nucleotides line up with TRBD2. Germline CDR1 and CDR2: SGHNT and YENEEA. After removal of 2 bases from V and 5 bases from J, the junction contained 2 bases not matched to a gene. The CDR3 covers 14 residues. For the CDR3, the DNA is TGTGCCAGCAGCTTAAGCGGGAGTAACAATGAGCAGTTCTTC. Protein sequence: CASSLSGSNNEQFF.

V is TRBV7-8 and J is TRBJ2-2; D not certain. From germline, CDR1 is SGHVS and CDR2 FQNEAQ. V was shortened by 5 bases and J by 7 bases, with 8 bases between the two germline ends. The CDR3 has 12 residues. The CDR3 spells CASSKRVGELFF. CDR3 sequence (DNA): TGTGCCAGCAGCAAACGGGTCGGGGAGCTGTTTTTT.

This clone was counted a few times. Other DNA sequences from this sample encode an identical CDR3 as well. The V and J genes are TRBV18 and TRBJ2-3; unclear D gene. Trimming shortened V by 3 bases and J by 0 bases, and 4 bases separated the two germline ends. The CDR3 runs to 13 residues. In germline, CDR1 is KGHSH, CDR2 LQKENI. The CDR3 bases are TGTGCCAGCTCACCCCTAAGCACAGATACGCAGTATTTT. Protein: CASSPLSTDTQYF.

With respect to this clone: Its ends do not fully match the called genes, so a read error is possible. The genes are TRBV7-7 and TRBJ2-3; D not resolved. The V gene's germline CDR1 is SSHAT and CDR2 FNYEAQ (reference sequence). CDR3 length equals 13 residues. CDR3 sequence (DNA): TGTGCTAGCAGCTTGGTCCCTACAGATACGCAGTATTTT. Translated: CASSLVPTDTQYF.

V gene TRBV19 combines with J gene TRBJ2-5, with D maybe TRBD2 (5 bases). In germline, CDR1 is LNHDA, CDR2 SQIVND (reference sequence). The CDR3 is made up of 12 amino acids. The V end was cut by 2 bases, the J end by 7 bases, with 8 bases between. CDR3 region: CASSILAGTQYF. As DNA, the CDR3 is TGTGCCAGTAGTATACTCGCGGGGACCCAGTACTTC.

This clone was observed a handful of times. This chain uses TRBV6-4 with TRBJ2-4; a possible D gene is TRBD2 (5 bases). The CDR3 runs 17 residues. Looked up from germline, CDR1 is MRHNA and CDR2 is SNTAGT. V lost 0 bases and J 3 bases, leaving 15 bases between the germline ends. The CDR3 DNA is TGTGCCAGCAGTGACTCGCACGGGGTTGGGGTCAAAAACATTCAGTACTTC. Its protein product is CASSDSHGVGVKNIQYF.

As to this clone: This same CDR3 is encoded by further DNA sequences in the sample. The CDR3 loop reads CASSVGLAGSYEQYF. The CDR3 nucleotides read TGTGCCAGCAGCGTAGGTCTAGCGGGAAGCTACGAGCAGTACTTC. J is TRBJ2-7 and V is TRBV9; TRBD2 agrees at 9 bases. The V and J ends lost 0 bases and 3 bases, in that order; junction bases with no gene match: 4. CDR1 is SGDLS, CDR2 YYNGEE, per germline. The CDR3 spans 15 residues.

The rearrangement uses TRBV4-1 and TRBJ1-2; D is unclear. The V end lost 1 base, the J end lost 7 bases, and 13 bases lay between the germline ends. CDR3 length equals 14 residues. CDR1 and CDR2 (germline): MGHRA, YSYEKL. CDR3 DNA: TGCGCCAGCAGCCAAGGGGGAGGTCACGGTGGCTACACCTTC. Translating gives CASSQGGGHGGYTF.

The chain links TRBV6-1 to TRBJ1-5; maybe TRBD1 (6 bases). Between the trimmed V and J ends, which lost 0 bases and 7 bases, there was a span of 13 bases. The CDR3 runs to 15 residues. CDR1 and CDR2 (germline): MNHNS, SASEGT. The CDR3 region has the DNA TGTGCCAGCAGTGAAGCCGCGGGGGGCGGGCAGCCCCAGCATTTT. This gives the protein CASSEAAGGGQPQHF.

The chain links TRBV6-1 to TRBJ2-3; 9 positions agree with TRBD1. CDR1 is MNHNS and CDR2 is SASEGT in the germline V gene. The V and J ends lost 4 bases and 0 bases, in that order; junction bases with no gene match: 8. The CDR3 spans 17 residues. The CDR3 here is CASSGQPGQGSTDTQYF. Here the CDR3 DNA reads TGTGCCAGCAGTGGTCAACCGGGACAGGGAAGCACAGATACGCAGTATTTT.

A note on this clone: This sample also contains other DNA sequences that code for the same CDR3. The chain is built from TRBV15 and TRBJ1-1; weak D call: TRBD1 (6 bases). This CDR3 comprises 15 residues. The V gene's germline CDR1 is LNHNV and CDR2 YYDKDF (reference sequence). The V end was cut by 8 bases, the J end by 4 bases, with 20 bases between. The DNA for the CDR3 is TGTGCCACCCGGACGGGCAGGGGAATTACCACTGAAGCTTTCTTT. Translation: CATRTGRGITTEAFF.

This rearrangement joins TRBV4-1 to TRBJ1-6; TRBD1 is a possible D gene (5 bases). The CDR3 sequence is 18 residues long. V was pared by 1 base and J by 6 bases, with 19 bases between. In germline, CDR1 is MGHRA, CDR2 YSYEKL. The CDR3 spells CASSQGAPAVGVNSPLHF. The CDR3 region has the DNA TGCGCCAGCAGCCAAGGAGCCCCCGCCGTAGGGGTTAATTCACCCCTCCACTTT.

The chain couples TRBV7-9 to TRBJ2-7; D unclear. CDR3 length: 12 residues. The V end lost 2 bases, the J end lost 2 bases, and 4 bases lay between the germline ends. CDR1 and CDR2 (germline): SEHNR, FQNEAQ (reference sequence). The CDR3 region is CASSLSTYEQYF. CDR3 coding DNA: TGTGCCAGCAGCTTAAGCACCTACGAGCAGTACTTC.

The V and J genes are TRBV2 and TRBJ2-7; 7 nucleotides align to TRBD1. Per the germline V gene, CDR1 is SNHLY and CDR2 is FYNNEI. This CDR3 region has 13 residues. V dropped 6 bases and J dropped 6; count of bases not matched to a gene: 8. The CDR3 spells CASRLTGVGEQYF. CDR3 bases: TGTGCCAGCAGGCTAACAGGGGTCGGCGAGCAGTACTTC. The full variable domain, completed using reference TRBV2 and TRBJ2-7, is EPEVTQTPSHQVTQMGQEVILRCVPISNHLYFYWYRQILGQKVEFLVSFYNNEISEKSEIFDDQFSVERPDGSNFTLKIRSTKLEDSAMYFCASRLTGVGEQYFGPGTRLTVT.

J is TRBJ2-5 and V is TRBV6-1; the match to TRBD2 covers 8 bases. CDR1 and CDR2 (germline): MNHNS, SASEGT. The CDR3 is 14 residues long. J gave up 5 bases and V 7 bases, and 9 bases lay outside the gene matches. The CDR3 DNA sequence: TGTGCCAGCACCATCCGGGGGGGCGCGGAGACCCAGTACTTC. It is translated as CASTIRGGAETQYF.

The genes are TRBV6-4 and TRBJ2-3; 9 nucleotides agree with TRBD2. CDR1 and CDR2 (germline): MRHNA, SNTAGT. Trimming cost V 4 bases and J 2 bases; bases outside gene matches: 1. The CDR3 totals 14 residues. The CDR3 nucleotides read TGTGCCAGCAGTGGCGGGAGGGCCACAGATACGCAGTATTTT. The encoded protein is CASSGGRATDTQYF.

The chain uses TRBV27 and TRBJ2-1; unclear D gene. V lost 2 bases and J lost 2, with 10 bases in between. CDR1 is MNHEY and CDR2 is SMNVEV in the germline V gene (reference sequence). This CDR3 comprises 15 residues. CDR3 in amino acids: CASSLSGGPYNEQFF. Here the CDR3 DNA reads TGTGCCAGCAGTTTAAGTGGCGGACCCTACAATGAGCAGTTCTTC.

CDR3 sequence: CASSLAPLGGRTEAFF. As DNA, the CDR3 is TGTGCCAGCAGCTTAGCCCCGCTAGGGGGTCGCACTGAAGCTTTCTTT. This chain joins TRBV11-2 and TRBJ1-1; weak D call: TRBD1 (6 bases). The CDR3 extends over 16 amino acids. V lost 1 base and J lost 4, with 16 bases in between. Germline assignment: CDR1 SGHAT and CDR2 FQNNGV.

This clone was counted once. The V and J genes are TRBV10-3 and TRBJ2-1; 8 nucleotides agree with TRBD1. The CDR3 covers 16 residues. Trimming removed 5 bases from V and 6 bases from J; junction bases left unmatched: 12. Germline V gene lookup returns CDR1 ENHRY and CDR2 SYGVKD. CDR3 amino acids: CAISYLGQGHSNEQFF. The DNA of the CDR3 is TGTGCCATCAGTTACCTAGGACAGGGCCACTCCAATGAGCAGTTCTTC.

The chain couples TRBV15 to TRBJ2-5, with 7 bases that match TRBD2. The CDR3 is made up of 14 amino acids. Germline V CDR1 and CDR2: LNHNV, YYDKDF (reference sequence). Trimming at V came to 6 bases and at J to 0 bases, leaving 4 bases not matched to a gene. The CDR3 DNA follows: TGTGCCACCAGTGAAACTAGCGACCAAGAGACCCAGTACTTC. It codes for CATSETSDQETQYF.

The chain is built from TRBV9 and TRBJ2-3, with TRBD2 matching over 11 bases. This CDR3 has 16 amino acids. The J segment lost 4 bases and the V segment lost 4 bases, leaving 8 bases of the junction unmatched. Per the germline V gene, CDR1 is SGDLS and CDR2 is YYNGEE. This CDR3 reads CASSITSGRGADTQYF. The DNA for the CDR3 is TGTGCCAGCAGCATTACTAGCGGGAGAGGGGCAGATACGCAGTATTTT.